The next 10 T cell receptor beta chains were all read from a single sample in a study of T cell responses to AZD1222 COVID-19 vaccine. Some clones are missing from TCRdb's copy, which holds only in-frame ones; the method was immunoSEQ multiplex PCR. The table records roughly 28,000 clones, around 86% of them present only once. The material was peripheral blood, obtained on day 0 of AZD1222 vaccination. The receptors derive from an adult in good health.

The CDR3 is CASERSTDTQYF. In DNA, the CDR3 is TGTGCCAGCGAACGTAGCACAGATACGCAGTATTTT. V gene TRBV28 combines with J gene TRBJ2-3, with D hard to call. V gave up 8 bases and J gave up 0 bases, with 6 bases separating them. Germline-derived CDR1 and CDR2 are MDHEN and SYDVKM. The CDR3 contains 12 residues.

The rearrangement uses TRBV5-4 and TRBJ2-3; 11 nucleotides match TRBD2. The CDR3 covers 16 residues. J gave up 4 bases and V 4 bases, and 8 bases lay outside the gene matches. The V gene's germline CDR1 is SGHNT and CDR2 YYREEE (reference sequence). This CDR3 reads CASSNPGLAESDTQYF. The DNA of the CDR3 is TGTGCCAGCAGCAACCCGGGACTAGCGGAGTCAGATACGCAGTATTTT. The whole variable domain, remainder taken from reference TRBV5-4 and TRBJ2-3, is ETGVTQSPTHLIKTRGQQVTLRCSSQSGHNTVSWYQQALGQGPQFIFQYYREEENGRGNFPPRFSGLQFPNYSSELNVNALELDDSALYLCASSNPGLAESDTQYFGPGTRLTVL.

There are a few counts of this clone. The chain couples TRBV7-8 to TRBJ2-1; 10 nucleotides line up with TRBD2. Unmatched junction bases numbered 6, after V lost 2 bases and J lost 8 bases. CDR1 is SGHVS, CDR2 FQNEAQ, per germline. This CDR3 comprises 15 residues. The CDR3 sequence is CASSLSAGGDDEQFF. The CDR3 coding sequence is TGTGCCAGCAGCTTATCAGCGGGAGGGGACGATGAGCAGTTCTTC.

This clone was counted once. The chain carries TRBV24-1 and TRBJ2-7; no firm D call. The germline gives CDR1 KGHDR, CDR2 SFDVKD. Trimming shortened V by 4 bases and J by 3 bases, and 15 bases separated the two germline ends. The CDR3 runs 15 residues. CDR3: CATSEDRQDLYEQYF. DNA of the CDR3: TGTGCCACCAGTGAAGATCGACAAGACCTCTACGAGCAGTACTTC.

The chain combines TRBV2 with TRBJ1-2; 7 bases match TRBD1. Germline CDR1 and CDR2: SNHLY and FYNNEI. The ends lost 8 bases at V and 5 bases at J; junction bases unmatched: 8. The CDR3 sequence is 13 residues long. The CDR3 coding sequence is TGTGCCAGCCGAGACAGGGAGGGTTATGGCTACACCTTC. This gives the protein CASRDREGYGYTF.

This clone was counted between two and nine times. This chain connects TRBV5-5 to TRBJ1-3, with a weak D call TRBD1 (5 bases). CDR3 length: 18 residues. Trimming took 0 bases from V and 0 from J, leaving 16 bases between them. CDR1 and CDR2 from the germline V gene are SGHKS and YYEKEE (reference sequence). The CDR3 sequence: CASSLEGRTIYSGNTIYF. In nucleotides, the CDR3 is TGTGCCAGCAGCTTGGAGGGACGGACAATTTACTCTGGAAACACCATATATTTT.

The J gene is TRBJ2-3, the V gene TRBV9; D is undetermined. The V and J ends lost 8 bases and 0 bases respectively, with 19 bases between them. Germline V gives CDR1 SGDLS, CDR2 YYNGEE. The CDR3 loop spans 16 amino acids. CDR3 coding DNA: TGTGCCAGTTCCACCGAGGCGGTCCCTAGCACAGATACGCAGTATTTT. Translation: CASSTEAVPSTDTQYF.

The J gene is TRBJ2-7, the V gene TRBV5-5, with D possibly being TRBD2 (6 bases). The ends were cut back, 2 bases at V and 2 bases at J, with 8 bases in the middle. The length of the CDR3 is 13 residues. CDR1 is SGHKS and CDR2 is YYEKEE in the germline V gene (reference sequence). Here the CDR3 DNA reads TGTGCCAGCAGCTTCGGGGGAACCTACGAGCAGTACTTC. Protein: CASSFGGTYEQYF.

The genes are TRBV6-5 and TRBJ2-7; D may be TRBD1 or TRBD2 (5 bases each). With 7 bases removed from V and 3 bases from J, the gap between germline ends came to 13 bases. The CDR3 totals 13 residues. From germline, CDR1 is MNHEY and CDR2 SVGAGI. CDR3 amino acids: CASTPGRHYEQYF. The CDR3 DNA is TGTGCCAGCACTCCGGGACGGCACTACGAGCAGTACTTC.

This clone was seen only once. CDR3 region: CASRRLAGGRVTGELFF. The CDR3, as DNA: TGTGCCAGCCGCCGACTAGCGGGAGGGCGGGTGACCGGGGAGCTGTTTTTT. The chain has TRBV2 and TRBJ2-2; 14 nucleotides line up with TRBD2. The germline CDR1 and CDR2 sequences are SNHLY and FYNNEI. CDR3 length equals 17 residues. V dropped 8 bases and J dropped 5; count of bases not matched to a gene: 10.